This T cell receptor beta chain was sequenced in a study of beta chain features in type 1 diabetes. Germline CDR1 SGHRS, CDR2 YFSETQ. V was pared by 5 bases and J by 2 bases, with 12 bases of the junction left unmatched. The CDR3 extends over 17 amino acids. Expressed TCRB transcripts were sequenced because the isolated RNA had all been reverse transcribed beforehand. Data came from immunoSEQ multiplex PCR; TCRdb stores just in-frame clones and leaves some out. The sample shows approximately 170,000 clones, around 8% of them seen only once. Study results and limitations: All four CD4+ subsets from Type 1 diabetes patients carried moderately but significantly shorter TCRB CDR3s. The naive, central memory and Treg TCRB repertoires looked more alike in patients than they did in healthy donors. Possible PCR preference for shorter templates applied equally to patients and controls.

Every participating donor gave one draw, a heparinised blood sample averaging roughly 100 mL. With regard to this clone: Its target is not known.

Sequencing was performed on central memory CD4+ T cells from blood. The gene calls are TRBV5-1 and TRBJ2-3; 9 bases line up with TRBD2. This TCR derives from a woman aged 35 to 49 with type 1 diabetes. The CDR3 bases are TGCGCCAGCAGGACCCGCGGGGGGGGCGGTTACACAGATACGCAGTATTTT. Amino acids: CASRTRGGGGYTDTQYF.